This T cell receptor (beta chain) originates from a study of cytomegalovirus exposure and HLA in healthy donors. Study-wide results and caveats: Being productive about 90% or about 30% of the time was typical of most TCR beta V segments in an earlier analysis. Both high specificity and high sensitivity reportedly marked the classifier's diagnosis of cytomegalovirus status. The study labeled 170 or so TCR beta chains cytomegalovirus-associated.

Use of 60 Vbeta and 13 Jbeta primers characterized the PCR. Clones were read by immunoSEQ multiplex PCR, and TCRdb kept only the in-frame ones, dropping some. The data hold 100,000 to 150,000 clones, with over 70% observed a single time. Comments on this clone: Its antigen is as yet unknown.

Germline V gene data show CDR1 as MNHNY and CDR2 as SVGAGI (reference sequence). The V end was cut by 7 bases, the J end by 1 base, with 7 bases between. CDR3 length: 13 amino acids. The origin of this receptor is a woman between 45 and 60 years old in good health and CMV-seronegative. The source material was PBMCs. The rearrangement joins TRBV6-6 to TRBJ2-2, with D possibly matching TRBD1 (5 bases). CDR3 sequence: CASTDRNTGELFF. CDR3 nucleotide sequence: TGTGCCAGCACCGACAGGAACACCGGGGAGCTGTTTTTT.